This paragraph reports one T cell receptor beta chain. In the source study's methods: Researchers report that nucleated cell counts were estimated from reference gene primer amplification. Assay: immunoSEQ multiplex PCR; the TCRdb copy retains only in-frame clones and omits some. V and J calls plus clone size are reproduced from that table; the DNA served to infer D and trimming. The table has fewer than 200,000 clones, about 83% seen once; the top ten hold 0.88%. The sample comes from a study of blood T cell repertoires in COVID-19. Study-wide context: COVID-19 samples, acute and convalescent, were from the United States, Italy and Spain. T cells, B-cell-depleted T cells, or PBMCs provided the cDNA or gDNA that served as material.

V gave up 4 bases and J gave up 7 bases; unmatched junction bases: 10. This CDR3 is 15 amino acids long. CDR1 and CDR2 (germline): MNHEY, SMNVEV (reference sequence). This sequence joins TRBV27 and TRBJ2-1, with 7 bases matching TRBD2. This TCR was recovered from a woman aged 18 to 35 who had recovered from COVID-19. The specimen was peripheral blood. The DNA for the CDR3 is TGTGCCAGCAGTTGGGGGGACGGGGGGAGAAATGAGCAGTTCTTC. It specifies CASSWGDGGRNEQFF.